This T cell receptor beta chain stems from a study of OX40 agonist ivuxolimab in advanced cancers. Study as a whole: A mean age of about 56 years, range roughly 20 to 80, was recorded, and approximately 80% were male. General observations from the study: Among the lowest peripheral clonal expansion occurred in 0.1-3.0 mg/kg partial responders.

The CDR3 is 14 amino acids. V was clipped by 4 bases and J by 6 bases, with 12 bases between them. Germline CDR1 is MNHEY and CDR2 is SMNVEV (reference sequence). This clone was counted only a few times. Its target is not known. The repertoire was sequenced with immunoSEQ multiplex PCR; TCRdb's copy has only in-frame clones and lacks some. This sample has more than 50,000 clones; 60% to 80% occur once, and the top ten carry roughly 4.5%. This TCR came from an adult with an advanced solid tumor such as melanoma, head and neck, liver or kidney cancer. Sample: CD4+ or CD8+ T cells sorted from blood, taken in a trial of the OX40 agonist ivuxolimab. V and J are TRBV27 and TRBJ2-2; maybe TRBD2 (6 bases). CDR3 residues: CASSWGGDAGELFF. The CDR3 DNA reads TGTGCCAGCAGTTGGGGCGGGGACGCCGGGGAGCTGTTTTTT.